The rows below give T cell receptor beta chains drawn from one sample of a study of blood T cell repertoires in COVID-19. Profiled with immunoSEQ multiplex PCR; TCRdb holds only in-frame clones, not every one. The sample contains 350,000 or so clones, 88% of which appear only once. The sample comprised PBMCs or T cells enriched from blood (not recorded which). Receptors were obtained from a young woman who had been exposed to COVID-19. Each CDR3 is given with its conserved first and last residue. The D gene is left open where the match is weak. Clone size appears in some rows only: once, few, many, or a class for an expanded clone.

j_gene: TRBJ1-3
d_gene: -
abundance: -
v_gene: TRBV9
CDR3aa: CASSVHLGTSGNTIYF
CDR3nt: TGTGCCAGCAGCGTCCACTTAGGGACAAGTGGAAACACCATATATTTT

j_gene: TRBJ1-5
d_gene: -
abundance: -
v_gene: TRBV28
CDR3aa: CASSFIDTPGNQPQHF
CDR3nt: TGTGCCAGCAGTTTTATAGACACCCCGGGCAATCAGCCCCAGCATTTT

j_gene: TRBJ2-5
d_gene: -
abundance: few
v_gene: TRBV12-3/TRBV12-4
CDR3aa: CASSWTPGETQYF
CDR3nt: TGTGCCAGCAGTTGGACACCAGGCGAGACCCAGTACTTC

j_gene: TRBJ2-2
d_gene: -
abundance: few
v_gene: TRBV6-5
CDR3aa: CASIPGRWNTGELFF
CDR3nt: TGTGCCAGCATTCCTGGCAGGTGGAACACCGGGGAGCTGTTTTTT

j_gene: TRBJ2-3
d_gene: TRBD2
abundance: many
v_gene: TRBV6-4
CDR3aa: CATTATSGSGDTQYF
CDR3nt: TGTGCCACCACCGCGACTAGCGGGAGTGGTGATACGCAGTATTTT

j_gene: TRBJ2-1
d_gene: -
abundance: -
v_gene: TRBV30
CDR3aa: CAWSPRMTSNEQFF
CDR3nt: TGTGCCTGGAGCCCCAGGATGACCAGCAATGAGCAGTTCTTC

j_gene: TRBJ1-2
d_gene: TRBD1
abundance: -
v_gene: TRBV7-3
CDR3aa: CASSPTGGYYGYTF
CDR3nt: TGTGCCAGCAGCCCTACAGGGGGTTACTATGGCTACACCTTC

j_gene: TRBJ1-5
d_gene: TRBD1
abundance: -
v_gene: TRBV5-1
CDR3aa: CASSWTGDQPQHF
CDR3nt: TGCGCCAGCAGCTGGACAGGGGATCAGCCCCAGCATTTT

j_gene: TRBJ2-7
d_gene: TRBD2
abundance: -
v_gene: TRBV6-1
CDR3aa: CASSELRELDEQYF
CDR3nt: TGTGCCAGCAGTGAGTTGCGGGAGCTAGACGAGCAGTACTTC

j_gene: TRBJ2-5
d_gene: TRBD2
abundance: -
v_gene: TRBV7-6
CDR3aa: CASSLVAGGETQYF
CDR3nt: TGTGCCAGCAGCTTAGTAGCGGGAGGGGAGACCCAGTACTTC

j_gene: TRBJ2-1
d_gene: TRBD2
abundance: -
v_gene: TRBV5-1
CDR3aa: CASSPAKRGSYNEQFF
CDR3nt: TGCGCCAGCAGCCCCGCCAAGCGGGGGTCCTACAATGAGCAGTTCTTC

j_gene: TRBJ2-1
d_gene: -
abundance: -
v_gene: TRBV7-7
CDR3aa: CASSAQNSERQFF
CDR3nt: TGTGCCAGCAGCGCACAGAATAGTGAAAGGCAGTTCTTC

j_gene: TRBJ1-2
d_gene: -
abundance: -
v_gene: TRBV5-1
CDR3aa: CASSRADANYGYTF
CDR3nt: TGCGCCAGCAGCCGAGCGGACGCGAACTATGGCTACACCTTC

j_gene: TRBJ2-5
d_gene: TRBD1
abundance: -
v_gene: TRBV19
CDR3aa: CASSTPGTGAQTQYF
CDR3nt: TGTGCCAGTAGTACCCCGGGGACAGGGGCACAGACCCAGTACTTC

j_gene: TRBJ2-2
d_gene: -
abundance: -
v_gene: TRBV7-3
CDR3aa: CASSSRQGELFF
CDR3nt: TGTGCCAGCAGCTCCCGACAGGGGGAGCTGTTTTTT

j_gene: TRBJ1-1
d_gene: -
abundance: -
v_gene: TRBV5-5
CDR3aa: CASSFSQVTEAFF
CDR3nt: TGTGCCAGCAGCTTTTCTCAGGTCACTGAAGCTTTCTTT

j_gene: TRBJ2-5
d_gene: -
abundance: once
v_gene: TRBV10-2
CDR3aa: CASSESRTEETQYF
CDR3nt: TGCGCCAGCAGTGAGTCGCGGACAGAAGAGACCCAGTACTTC

j_gene: TRBJ1-1
d_gene: -
abundance: -
v_gene: TRBV11-1
CDR3aa: CASSLAYGRNTEAFF
CDR3nt: TGTGCCAGCAGCTTAGCTTATGGTAGGAACACTGAAGCTTTCTTT

j_gene: TRBJ2-5
d_gene: -
abundance: -
v_gene: TRBV24-1
CDR3aa: CATSDLAGKVGETQYF
CDR3nt: TGTGCCACCAGTGATTTGGCAGGGAAGGTGGGAGAGACCCAGTACTTC

j_gene: TRBJ1-1
d_gene: TRBD1
abundance: few
v_gene: TRBV28
CDR3aa: CATAAPGQGNTEAFF
CDR3nt: TGTGCCACCGCAGCCCCTGGACAGGGGAACACTGAAGCTTTCTTT

j_gene: TRBJ1-2
d_gene: -
abundance: few
v_gene: TRBV7-9
CDR3aa: CASSLQGGANYGYTF
CDR3nt: TGTGCCAGCAGCCTACAGGGTGGAGCTAACTATGGCTACACCTTC

j_gene: TRBJ2-7
d_gene: -
abundance: -
v_gene: TRBV9
CDR3aa: CASSETGSKGEQYF
CDR3nt: TGTGCCAGCAGCGAGACAGGTTCGAAGGGCGAGCAGTACTTC

j_gene: TRBJ1-5
d_gene: TRBD1
abundance: -
v_gene: TRBV19
CDR3aa: CASSMGTGPRQPQHF
CDR3nt: TGTGCCAGTAGTATGGGGACAGGCCCCAGACAGCCCCAGCATTTT

j_gene: TRBJ1-2
d_gene: TRBD1
abundance: few
v_gene: TRBV5-1
CDR3aa: CASSLNRGEAGYTF
CDR3nt: TGCGCCAGCAGCTTGAACAGGGGAGAGGCCGGCTACACCTTC

j_gene: TRBJ2-6
d_gene: -
abundance: -
v_gene: TRBV28
CDR3aa: CASSLWAPSGANVLTF
CDR3nt: TGTGCCAGCAGTTTATGGGCCCCCTCTGGGGCCAACGTCCTGACTTTC